This T cell receptor (beta chain) comes out of a study of cytomegalovirus exposure and HLA in healthy donors. The donors comprised healthy bone marrow donors. The PCR made use of 60 Vbeta and 13 Jbeta primers. TCRdb's copy holds only in-frame clones and misses some; the assay was immunoSEQ multiplex PCR. Among tens of thousands of clones listed, more than 65% were seen once. This clone appeared a few times. This CDR3 is built from 15 residues. Germline CDR1 reads MNHNY; CDR2 reads SVGAGI (reference sequence). The V segment lost 4 bases and the J segment 2 bases; nucleotides outside the gene matches: 4.

The V call is TRBV6-6, the J call TRBJ2-1; 8 bases align to TRBD1. Source material: PBMCs. This TCR came from a male donor in good health and CMV-seropositive. The CDR3 loop is CASSSDRAPYNEQFF. The CDR3 DNA follows: TGTGCCAGCAGTTCGGACAGGGCCCCCTACAATGAGCAGTTCTTC.